The present entry profiles one TCR beta chain with its context. The antigen remains unidentified. Germline CDR1 reads MDHEN; CDR2 reads SYDVKM. Unmatched junction bases numbered 14, after V lost 6 bases and J lost 4 bases. The CDR3 contains 16 residues. These data belong to a study of human T cells and chemical hapten exposure. Time point meaning: pre-sensitization, week 0. As to treatment: therapeutic diphenylcyclopropenone sensitization with weekly scalp DPC. Total RNA came from unfractionated whole blood. Findings and limits, study-wide: Expanded TCRs were compared with controls, and the expanded TCRs formed significantly more large CDR3 similarity clusters.

Per the original methods: TCRs per sample had a median of around 100,000 and ranged from about 23,224 to 750,000. One entry per CDR3 protein results from TCRdb running MiXCR on the RACE reads. TCRdb's processing, not the study's, gives the V and J calls here. The data show about 260,000 distinct CDR3 sequences, 7% to 10% seen once. This material consisted of whole blood, taken in connection with sensitization to the hapten diphenylcyclopropenone (DPC). The receptor was derived from a woman aged 35 to 49 with alopecia areata. Some clones in this sample may be carry-over from other donors' samples. The rearrangement links TRBV28 to TRBJ1-2, with TRBD1 matching 7 bases. The CDR3: CASRLLTGDTVYGYTF. For the CDR3, the DNA is TGTGCCAGCAGACTTCTCACAGGGGACACGGTCTATGGCTACACCTTC.